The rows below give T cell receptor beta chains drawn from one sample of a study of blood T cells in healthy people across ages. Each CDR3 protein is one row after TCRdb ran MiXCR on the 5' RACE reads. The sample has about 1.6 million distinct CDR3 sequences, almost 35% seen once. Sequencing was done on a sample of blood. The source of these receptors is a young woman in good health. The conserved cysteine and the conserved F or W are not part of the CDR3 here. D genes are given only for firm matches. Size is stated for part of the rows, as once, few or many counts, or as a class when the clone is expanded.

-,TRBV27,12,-,ASSFLGVPDTQY
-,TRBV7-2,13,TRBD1,ASSALGGYYNEQF
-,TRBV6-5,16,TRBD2,ASSYGGIAGGRLETQY
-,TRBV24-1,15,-,ATSDFYRGRDNNEQF
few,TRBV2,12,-,ASSVTSGGVEQY
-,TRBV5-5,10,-,ASSLGGDELF
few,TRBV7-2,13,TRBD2,ASSQEGLAGVEQY
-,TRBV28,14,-,ASSQSGPLWGGELF
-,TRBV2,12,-,ASSALTPIDEQY
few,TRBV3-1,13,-,ASTLIPDGQETQY
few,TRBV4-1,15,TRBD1,ASSQETSPQGAYEQF
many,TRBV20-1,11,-,SASFTGKDEQF
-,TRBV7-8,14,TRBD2,ASSLVTSGSGETQY
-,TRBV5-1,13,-,ASSSPRGVSAEAF
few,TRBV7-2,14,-,ASSPFVRMDSYEQY
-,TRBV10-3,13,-,AISGGAGGFNEQF
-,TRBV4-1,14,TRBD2,ASSQKLAGGADTQY
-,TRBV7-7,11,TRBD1,ASSLDRVGTQY
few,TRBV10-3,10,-,AISEALQGQY
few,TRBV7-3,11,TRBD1,ASSLQGETEAF
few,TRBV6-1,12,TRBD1,ASSPTGQDYGYT
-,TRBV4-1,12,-,ASSQPGVADTQY
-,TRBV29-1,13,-,SVVLQGDSNQPQH
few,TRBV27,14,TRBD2,ASSLHTGLTAYEQY
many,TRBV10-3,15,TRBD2,AISERGLAGAGDEQF
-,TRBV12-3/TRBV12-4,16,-,ASYDAGTRGGGTDTEY
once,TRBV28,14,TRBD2,ASRAGTSGRAYEQY